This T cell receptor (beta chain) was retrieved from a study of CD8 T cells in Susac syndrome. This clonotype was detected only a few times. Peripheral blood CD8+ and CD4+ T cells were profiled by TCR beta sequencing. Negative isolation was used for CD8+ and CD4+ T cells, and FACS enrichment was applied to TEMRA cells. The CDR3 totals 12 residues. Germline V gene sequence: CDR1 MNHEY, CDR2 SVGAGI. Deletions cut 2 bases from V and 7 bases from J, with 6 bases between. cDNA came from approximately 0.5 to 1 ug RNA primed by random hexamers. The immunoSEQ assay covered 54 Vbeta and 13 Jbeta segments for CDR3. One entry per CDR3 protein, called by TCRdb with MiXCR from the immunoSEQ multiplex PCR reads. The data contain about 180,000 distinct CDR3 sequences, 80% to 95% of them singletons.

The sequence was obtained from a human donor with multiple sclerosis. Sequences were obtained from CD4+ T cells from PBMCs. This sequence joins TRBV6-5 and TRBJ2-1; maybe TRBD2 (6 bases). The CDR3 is CASSYRGNEQFF. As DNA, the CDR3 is TGTGCCAGCAGTTACCGGGGGAATGAGCAGTTCTTC.